The 25 T cell receptor beta chains in this list originate from one sample, sequenced in a study of blood T cell repertoires in COVID-19 (dated by TCRdb to 2018 to 2021). The library came from the immunoSEQ multiplex PCR assay. What TCRdb holds here is the immuneACCESS table cut down to in-frame rearrangements. Part of the clones is not present; checked against another copy, under half of the missing clones reflect an unresolved V gene, and the others are unexplained. A total of about 300,000 clones appear in this sample, around 92% of them only once. The biggest ten clones account for less than 3% of the sample. The sequencing sample was made of PBMCs or T cells enriched from blood (not recorded which). The receptor source for this set is a woman between 50 and 59 years old who had been exposed to COVID-19.

The chain employs TRBV6-5 and TRBJ1-3; TRBD1 might be the D (6 bases). The V gene's germline CDR1 is MNHEY and CDR2 SVGAGI. V was pared by 8 bases and J by 0 bases, with 14 bases between. The CDR3 is 15 residues long. The CDR3 is CASGRTVSSGNTIYF. DNA for the CDR3: TGTGCCAGCGGCCGGACAGTGAGCTCTGGAAACACCATATATTTT.

This sequence joins TRBV5-8 and TRBJ1-4; perhaps TRBD1 as D (6 bases). The V gene's germline CDR1 is SGHTS and CDR2 YDEGEE. There are 16 residues in the CDR3. V was shortened by 4 bases and J by 10 bases, with 23 bases between the two germline ends. The CDR3 DNA follows: TGTGCCAGCAGCCTCTATGGGGGGGCCTCGGTAGGAAAACTGTTTTTT. Residues: CASSLYGGASVGKLFF.

V gene TRBV24-1 combines with J gene TRBJ1-1; tentatively, D is TRBD1 (5 bases). Germline V CDR1 and CDR2: KGHDR, SFDVKD. The CDR3 totals 14 residues. Trimming took off 9 bases at V and 4 bases at J, with 17 bases between the two ends. CDR3 sequence: CATSRGGSSTEAFF. The CDR3 DNA reads TGTGCCACCTCCCGCGGGGGGTCTAGCACTGAAGCTTTCTTT.

This clone was found a few times. The chain combines TRBV2 with TRBJ1-1, with TRBD1 identical over 9 bases. The CDR3 has 16 amino acids. CDR1 is SNHLY, CDR2 FYNNEI, per germline. V trimming: 5 bases; J trimming: 4 bases; junction bases outside the gene matches: 11. The CDR3 reads CASSHGIGTGFTEAFF. The CDR3 region has the DNA TGTGCCAGCAGTCACGGAATTGGGACAGGGTTCACTGAAGCTTTCTTT.

This chain connects TRBV5-1 to TRBJ2-1; D is possibly TRBD2 (6 bases). Trimming removed 0 bases from V and 2 bases from J, with 9 bases in between. The length of the CDR3 is 15 residues. CDR1 is SGHRS, CDR2 YFSETQ, per germline. Here the CDR3 reads CASSLGSSAYNEQFF. The CDR3, as DNA: TGCGCCAGCAGCTTGGGATCTAGCGCCTACAATGAGCAGTTCTTC.

For the CDR3, the DNA is TGTGCCAGCAGAGTGACAGGGTGGACTGAAGCTTTCTTT. This translates into CASRVTGWTEAFF. The rearrangement uses TRBV27 and TRBJ1-1; TRBD1 matches 7 bases. Losses at the gene ends were 6 bases for V and 5 bases for J; bases not matched to a gene: 6. The germline V gene encodes CDR1 MNHEY and CDR2 SMNVEV (reference sequence). The CDR3 consists of 13 residues.

This chain uses TRBV4-1 with TRBJ2-7; TRBD1 matches 7 bases. Trimming took 6 bases from V and 3 from J; bases not matched to a gene: 11. There are 15 residues in the CDR3. Germline-derived CDR1 and CDR2 are MGHRA and YSYEKL. The CDR3 DNA is TGCGCCAGCAGACTCCAACCGGGACAGAGCTACGAGCAGTACTTC. Translated: CASRLQPGQSYEQYF.

J is TRBJ2-3 and V is TRBV15; the match to TRBD2 covers 9 bases. The V gene's germline CDR1 is LNHNV and CDR2 YYDKDF (reference sequence). The CDR3 runs 17 residues. V lost 0 bases to trimming and J lost 5 bases; unmatched junction nucleotides: 9. The CDR3 sequence: CATSRDAGGGARDTQYF. The CDR3 region has the DNA TGTGCCACCAGCAGAGATGCGGGCGGGGGGGCACGAGATACGCAGTATTTT.

The V and J genes are TRBV27 and TRBJ1-6, with D maybe TRBD1 (6 bases). The V end lost 6 bases, the J end lost 9 bases, and 12 bases lay between the germline ends. CDR1 is MNHEY, CDR2 SMNVEV, per germline (reference sequence). This CDR3 region has 13 residues. The CDR3 DNA sequence: TGTGCCAGCAGCTCCAACAGGGTTTCACCCCTCCACTTT. Protein sequence: CASSSNRVSPLHF.

The rearrangement joins TRBV19 to TRBJ1-2; D unresolved. This CDR3 region has 14 residues. CDR1 and CDR2 (germline): LNHDA, SQIVND (reference sequence). V lost 8 bases and J 6 bases, leaving 19 bases between the germline ends. CDR3 DNA sequence: TGTGCCAGTTTCACGGCTGGGAGTTTGGATGGCTACACCTTC. This encodes CASFTAGSLDGYTF.

The chain links TRBV20-1 to TRBJ2-5; perhaps TRBD2 as D (5 bases). The CDR3 has 10 amino acids. From germline, CDR1 is DFQATT and CDR2 SNEGSKA (reference sequence). The CDR3 region is CRPEEETQYF. CDR3 DNA: TGCAGGCCGGAGGAAGAGACCCAGTACTTC.

The chain has TRBV2 and TRBJ2-3; a weak D match, TRBD2 (6 bases). CDR3 size: 14 residues. Trimming cost V 6 bases and J 4 bases, with 14 bases left between them. Per the germline V gene, CDR1 is SNHLY and CDR2 is FYNNEI. The CDR3 sequence is CASSLTSESDTQYF. CDR3 coding DNA: TGTGCCAGCAGCTTGACTAGTGAGTCAGATACGCAGTATTTT.

The chain carries TRBV12-3 or TRBV12-4 and TRBJ2-7, with TRBD1 matching over 8 bases. V gave up 5 bases and J gave up 13 bases; unmatched junction bases: 7. The CDR3 length is 11 residues. CDR3 sequence reads: CASSRYRGIYF. The CDR3 bases are TGTGCCAGCAGTCGATACAGGGGGATCTACTTC.

This chain links TRBV5-1 with TRBJ1-2; D perhaps matches TRBD1 (6 bases). Germline V lookup: CDR1 SGHRS, CDR2 YFSETQ. CDR3 length: 15 residues. The V end lost 4 bases, the J end lost 6 bases, and 19 bases lay between the germline ends. Written as DNA, the CDR3 is TGCGCCAGCAGCCCCACCCGCGGGGGCCGGCATGGCTACACCTTC. Protein product: CASSPTRGGRHGYTF.

The chain employs TRBV14 and TRBJ1-2; no reliable D call. Germline CDR1 SGHDN, CDR2 FVKESK. The CDR3 is made up of 13 amino acids. Deletions cut 4 bases from V and 8 bases from J, with 14 bases between. Here the CDR3 DNA reads TGTGCCAGCAGCCTCTATGACAAGCGGGGCTACACCTTC. This gives the protein CASSLYDKRGYTF.

The chain employs TRBV6-5 and TRBJ2-2; D may be TRBD2 (5 bases). This CDR3 has 14 residues. Germline assignment: CDR1 MNHEY and CDR2 SVGAGI. V lost 4 bases and J 1 base, leaving 7 bases between the germline ends. This CDR3 reads CASSLAWNTGELFF. The CDR3 DNA is TGTGCCAGCAGTTTAGCGTGGAACACCGGGGAGCTGTTTTTT.

V usage is TRBV28 and J usage is TRBJ2-7, with a tentative D call TRBD1 (6 bases). Trimming took off 3 bases at V and 4 bases at J, with 13 bases between the two ends. The CDR3 is made up of 14 amino acids. CDR1 is MDHEN, CDR2 SYDVKM, per germline. CDR3 protein: CASSLGPRGYEQYF. For the CDR3, the DNA is TGTGCCAGCAGTTTGGGTCCAAGGGGGTACGAGCAGTACTTC.

This chain uses TRBV7-2 with TRBJ2-7, with 10 positions matching TRBD2. Trimming cost V 7 bases and J 3 bases; bases outside gene matches: 6. CDR3 size: 14 residues. Germline V lookup: CDR1 SGHTA, CDR2 FQGNSA. DNA of the CDR3: TGTGCCAGCACCCAGAGCGGGGGGGTCTACGAGCAGTACTTC. Translation: CASTQSGGVYEQYF.

This chain joins TRBV19 and TRBJ1-4; TRBD1 might be the D (6 bases). Germline CDR1 is LNHDA and CDR2 is SQIVND (reference sequence). Trimming shortened V by 3 bases and J by 5 bases, and 22 bases separated the two germline ends. The CDR3 runs to 18 residues. In DNA form, the CDR3 reads TGTGCCAGTAGTATTCCCCAAACTTTCGACAGGAAAAATGAAAAACTGTTTTTT. Its protein product is CASSIPQTFDRKNEKLFF.

The chain is built from TRBV5-4 and TRBJ2-3, with TRBD2 matching 7 bases. The CDR3 runs 16 residues. CDR1 SGHNT and CDR2 YYREEE come from the germline V gene (reference sequence). V gave up 2 bases and J gave up 0 bases; unmatched junction bases: 6. CDR3 protein: CASSLAGSTSTDTQYF. CDR3 bases: TGTGCCAGCAGCTTAGCGGGGAGTACTAGCACAGATACGCAGTATTTT.

This sequence joins TRBV3-1 (or the pseudogene TRBV3-2) and TRBJ1-1; TRBD1 might be the D (5 bases). Germline CDR1 reads LGHDT; CDR2 reads YNNKEL (reference sequence). The CDR3 sequence is 14 residues long. V was shortened by 7 bases and J by 2 bases, with 14 bases between the two germline ends. The CDR3 sequence is CASTVRGINTEAFF. The CDR3 region has the DNA TGTGCCAGCACAGTTCGGGGGATTAACACTGAAGCTTTCTTT.

The chain has TRBV21-1 and TRBJ1-5; no DNA check was done on the table's D call, TRBD1. TRBV21-1 is listed as a pseudogene. This CDR3 spans 16 amino acids. CDR3 nucleotide sequence: TGTGCCAGCAGCAAAGATGGACAGGGGTTGGAACAGCCCCAGCATTTT. Translated: CASSKDGQGLEQPQHF.

CDR3 in DNA: TGCAGCGTTGGACCAGGGGGCGGAGAGACCCAGTACTTC. Translation gives CSVGPGGGETQYF. V usage is TRBV29-1 and J usage is TRBJ2-5; 8 bases map to TRBD1. The trim removed 4 bases at V and 4 bases at J, leaving 5 bases unmatched. In germline, CDR1 is SQVTM, CDR2 ANQGSEA. The CDR3 is made up of 13 amino acids.

In the case of this clone: The sample has other DNA sequences that encode this CDR3 too. CDR3 region: CASSLTGAGELFF. The CDR3 nucleotides read TGTGCCAGTAGTTTGACAGGGGCCGGGGAGCTGTTTTTT. V gene TRBV19 combines with J gene TRBJ2-2, with 8 bases aligning to TRBD1. V lost 5 bases and J lost 6; bases outside the gene matches: 2. The CDR3 has 13 residues. The V gene's germline CDR1 is LNHDA and CDR2 SQIVND (reference sequence).

This clone occurred a few times. The chain is built from TRBV5-4 and TRBJ1-2, with TRBD1 matching over 7 bases. Germline V CDR1 and CDR2: SGHNT, YYREEE (reference sequence). The V and J ends lost 4 bases and 6 bases, in that order; junction bases with no gene match: 9. The CDR3 spans 14 residues. The CDR3 nucleotides read TGTGCCAGCAGCGCCCGAAGGGGGCAGGATGGCTACACCTTC. This sequence encodes CASSARRGQDGYTF. Supplemented by reference TRBV5-4 and TRBJ1-2, the full variable domain reads ETGVTQSPTHLIKTRGQQVTLRCSSQSGHNTVSWYQQALGQGPQFIFQYYREEENGRGNFPPRFSGLQFPNYSSELNVNALELDDSALYLCASSARRGQDGYTFGSGTRLTVV.